This entry is about one T cell receptor beta chain. Negatively enriched CD4+ T cells were divided by CD45RA into naive and memory. V dropped 0 bases and J dropped 3 bases, with 5 bases sitting between them. Germline CDR1 reads ENHRY; CDR2 reads SYGVKD. CDR3 length: 13 amino acids. The data stem from a study of shared clonotypes between healthy human individuals. Profiling relied on immunoSEQ multiplex PCR, and the TCRdb table lists in-frame clones only, not all of them. The data contain millions of clones, around nine tenths of them singletons. The chain recombines TRBV10-3 with TRBJ2-5, with D unclear. The sequence derives from a man between 18 and 35 years old in good health. Specimen: naive CD4+ T cells sorted from blood. Subset described: CD45RA+ positively selected. CDR3 sequence: CAISESAKETQYF. The CDR3 DNA follows: TGTGCCATCAGTGAGTCGGCTAAAGAGACCCAGTACTTC.